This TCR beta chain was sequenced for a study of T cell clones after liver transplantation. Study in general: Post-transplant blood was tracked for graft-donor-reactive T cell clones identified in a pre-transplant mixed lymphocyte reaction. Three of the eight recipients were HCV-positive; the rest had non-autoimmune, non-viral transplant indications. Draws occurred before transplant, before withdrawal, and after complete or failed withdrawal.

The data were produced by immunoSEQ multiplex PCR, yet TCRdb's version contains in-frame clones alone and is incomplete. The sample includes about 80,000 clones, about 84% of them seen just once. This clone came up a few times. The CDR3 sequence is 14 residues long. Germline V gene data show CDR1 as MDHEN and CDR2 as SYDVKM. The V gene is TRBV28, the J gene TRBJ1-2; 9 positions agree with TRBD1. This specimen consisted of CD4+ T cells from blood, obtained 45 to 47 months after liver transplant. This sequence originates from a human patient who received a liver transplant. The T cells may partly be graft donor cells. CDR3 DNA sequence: TGTGCGTCGGGACAGGGTGGGTCATGGTTTGGCTACACCTTC. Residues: CASGQGGSWFGYTF.